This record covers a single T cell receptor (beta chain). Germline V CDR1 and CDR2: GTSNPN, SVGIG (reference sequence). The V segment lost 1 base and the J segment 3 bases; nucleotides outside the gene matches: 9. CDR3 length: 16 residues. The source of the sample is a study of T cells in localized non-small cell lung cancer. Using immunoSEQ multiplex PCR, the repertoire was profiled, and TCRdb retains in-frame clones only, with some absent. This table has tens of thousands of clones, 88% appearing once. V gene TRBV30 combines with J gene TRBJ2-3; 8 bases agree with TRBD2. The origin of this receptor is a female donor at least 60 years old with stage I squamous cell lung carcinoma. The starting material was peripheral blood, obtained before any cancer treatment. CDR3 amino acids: CAWSAGGGGRTDTQYF. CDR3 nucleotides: TGTGCCTGGAGTGCCGGGGGGGGTGGTAGGACAGATACGCAGTATTTT.